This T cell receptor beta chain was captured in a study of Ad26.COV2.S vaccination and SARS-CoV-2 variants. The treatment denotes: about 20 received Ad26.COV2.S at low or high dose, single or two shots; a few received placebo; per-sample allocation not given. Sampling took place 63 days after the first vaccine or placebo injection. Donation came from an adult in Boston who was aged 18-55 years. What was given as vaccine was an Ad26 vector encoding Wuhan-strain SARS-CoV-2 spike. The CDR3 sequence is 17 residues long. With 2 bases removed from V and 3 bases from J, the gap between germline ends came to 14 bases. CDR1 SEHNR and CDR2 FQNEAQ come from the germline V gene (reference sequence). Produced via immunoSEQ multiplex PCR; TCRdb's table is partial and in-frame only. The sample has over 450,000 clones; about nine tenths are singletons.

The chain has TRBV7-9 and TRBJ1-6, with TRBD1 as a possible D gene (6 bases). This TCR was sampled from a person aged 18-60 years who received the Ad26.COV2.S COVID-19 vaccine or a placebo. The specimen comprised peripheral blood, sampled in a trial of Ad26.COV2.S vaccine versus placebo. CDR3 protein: CASSLIQGLNYNSPLHF. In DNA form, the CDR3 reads TGTGCCAGCAGCTTAATCCAGGGGCTAAACTATAATTCACCCCTCCACTTT.